The present TCR beta chain was sequenced within a study of identical twins. This clonotype was counted only a few times. Its antigen is not known. Findings and caveats of the study: Findings came from cross-sectional statistics, without long-term follow-up of donors. Carriage of fewer insertions was seen in abundant cord blood beta clonotypes, whereas memory repertoires showed none.

This CDR3 contains 15 residues. CDR1 DFQATT and CDR2 SNEGSKA come from the germline V gene (reference sequence). V lost 3 bases and J lost 0, with 14 bases in between. TCRdb reanalysed the 5' RACE reads using MiXCR and keeps one entry per CDR3 protein. Of fewer than 500,000 distinct CDR3 sequences in the sample, 20% to 25% were seen once. This same sample was also taken into another study, of T cells expressing NK-cell markers. That paper notes: The use of an anti-gamma-delta TCR antibody, which was added in several experiments, restricted sorting to T cells expressing alpha-beta TCR.

Sequencing used CD4+ T cells sorted from blood. V gene TRBV20-1 combines with J gene TRBJ2-5, with D possibly being TRBD2 (6 bases). This clonotype was obtained from a woman aged 18-35 years in good health. CDR3 region: CSARPGTPYQETQYF. CDR3 bases: TGCAGTGCTAGGCCCGGGACTCCGTACCAAGAGACCCAGTACTTC.